This TCR beta chain is drawn from a study of Graves' ophthalmopathy and Graves' hyperthyroidism. About the research overall: Untreated patients at initial diagnosis provided peripheral blood.

Many counts were recorded for this clonotype. Its antigen is still unknown. Overall study findings and caveats: The model's prediction of ophthalmopathy progression had about 70% sensitivity and 72% to 80% specificity.

Germline CDR1 reads LNHDA; CDR2 reads SQIVND (reference sequence). V lost 3 bases to trimming and J lost 5 bases; unmatched junction nucleotides: 9. CDR3 length equals 17 residues. New diagnoses, under 2 months' duration, and ages 18 to 65 characterized the hyperthyroidism patients. A 10 ml volume of fresh peripheral blood provided the PBMCs. Scientists amplified the TCR beta CDR3 regions from RNA transcripts. Second-round multiplex PCR followed a first-round RT-PCR using HTBI primers. TCRdb passed the multiplex PCR reads through MiXCR, listing each CDR3 protein once. The table has hundreds of thousands of distinct CDR3 sequences, roughly 21% seen once.

Sequenced: peripheral blood. The chain uses TRBV19 and TRBJ2-2, with 10 nucleotides matching TRBD2. The source of this sequence is a woman younger than 30 with stable Graves' hyperthyroidism. The CDR3 nucleotides are TGTGCCAGTAGTATTGGGGCTAGCGGGAGTTTAACCGGGGAGCTGTTTTTT. This encodes CASSIGASGSLTGELFF.